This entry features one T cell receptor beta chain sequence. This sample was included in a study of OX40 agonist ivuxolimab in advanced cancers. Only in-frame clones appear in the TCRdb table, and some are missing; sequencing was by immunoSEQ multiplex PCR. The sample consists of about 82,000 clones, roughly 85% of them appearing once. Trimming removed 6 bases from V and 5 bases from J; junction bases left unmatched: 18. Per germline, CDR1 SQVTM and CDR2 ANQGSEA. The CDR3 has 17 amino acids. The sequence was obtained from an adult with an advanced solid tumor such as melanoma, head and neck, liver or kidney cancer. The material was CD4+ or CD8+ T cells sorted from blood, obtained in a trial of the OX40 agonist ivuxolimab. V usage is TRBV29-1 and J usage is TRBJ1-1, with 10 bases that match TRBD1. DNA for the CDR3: TGCAGCGTCCTGAGACAGGGGGCAAGTTCTTACTCAACTGAAGCTTTCTTT. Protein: CSVLRQGASSYSTEAFF.